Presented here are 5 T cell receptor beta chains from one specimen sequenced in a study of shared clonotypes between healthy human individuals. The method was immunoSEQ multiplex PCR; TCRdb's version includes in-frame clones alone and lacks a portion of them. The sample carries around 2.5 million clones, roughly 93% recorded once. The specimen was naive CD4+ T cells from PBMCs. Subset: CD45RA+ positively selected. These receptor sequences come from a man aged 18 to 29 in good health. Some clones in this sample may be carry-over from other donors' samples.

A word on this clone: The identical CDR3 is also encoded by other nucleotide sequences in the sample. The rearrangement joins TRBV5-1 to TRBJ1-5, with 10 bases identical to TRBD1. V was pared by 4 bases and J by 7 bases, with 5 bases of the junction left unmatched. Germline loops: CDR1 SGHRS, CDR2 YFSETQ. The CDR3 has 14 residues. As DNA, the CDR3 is TGCGCCAGCAGCCCGGGGACAGGGGAACAGCCCCAGCATTTT. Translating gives CASSPGTGEQPQHF.

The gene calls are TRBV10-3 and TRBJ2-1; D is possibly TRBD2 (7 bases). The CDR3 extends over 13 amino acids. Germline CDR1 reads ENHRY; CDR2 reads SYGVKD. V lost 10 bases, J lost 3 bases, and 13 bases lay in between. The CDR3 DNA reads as TGTGCCACCGTCGGGGGGCACTACAATGAGCAGTTCTTC. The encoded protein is CATVGGHYNEQFF.

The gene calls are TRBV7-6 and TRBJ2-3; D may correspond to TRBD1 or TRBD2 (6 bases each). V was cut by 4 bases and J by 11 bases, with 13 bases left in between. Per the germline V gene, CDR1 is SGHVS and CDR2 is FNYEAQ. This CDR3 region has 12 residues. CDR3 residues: CASSYTGRGQYF. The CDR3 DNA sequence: TGTGCCAGCAGCTATACAGGGCGGGGGCAGTATTTT. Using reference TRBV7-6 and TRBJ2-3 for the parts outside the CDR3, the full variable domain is GAGVSQSPRYKVTKRGQDVALRCDPISGHVSLYWYRQALGQGPEFLTYFNYEAQQDKSGLPNDRFSAERPEGSISTLTIQRTEQRDSAMYRCASSYTGRGQYFGPGTRLTVL.

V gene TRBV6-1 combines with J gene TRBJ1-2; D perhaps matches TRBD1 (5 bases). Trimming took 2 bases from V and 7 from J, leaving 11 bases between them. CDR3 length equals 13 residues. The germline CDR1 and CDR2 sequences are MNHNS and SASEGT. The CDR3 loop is CASSESQGGGYTF. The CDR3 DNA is TGTGCCAGCAGTGAATCGCAGGGAGGTGGCTACACCTTC.

The CDR3 spells CSVGTVSSYEQYF. CDR3 nucleotide sequence: TGCAGCGTGGGGACCGTGAGCTCCTACGAGCAGTACTTC. The rearrangement uses TRBV29-1 and TRBJ2-7; the D call may be TRBD1 or TRBD2 (5 bases each). With 6 bases removed from V and 0 bases from J, the gap between germline ends came to 12 bases. CDR1 and CDR2 from the germline V gene are SQVTM and ANQGSEA. This CDR3 has 13 amino acids.